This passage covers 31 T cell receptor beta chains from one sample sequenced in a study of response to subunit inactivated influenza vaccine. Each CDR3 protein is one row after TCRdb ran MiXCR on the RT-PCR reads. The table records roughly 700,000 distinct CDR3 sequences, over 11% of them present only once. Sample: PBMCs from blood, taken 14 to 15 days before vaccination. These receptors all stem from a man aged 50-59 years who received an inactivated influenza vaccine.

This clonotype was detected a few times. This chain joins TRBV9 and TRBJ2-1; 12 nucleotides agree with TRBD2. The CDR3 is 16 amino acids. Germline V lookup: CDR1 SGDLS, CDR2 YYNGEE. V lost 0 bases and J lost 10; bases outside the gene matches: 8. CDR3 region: CASSVEGLAGSEEQFF. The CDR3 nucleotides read TGTGCCAGCAGCGTAGAAGGACTAGCGGGATCAGAAGAGCAGTTCTTC. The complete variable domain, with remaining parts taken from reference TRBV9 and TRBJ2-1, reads DSGVTQTPKHLITATGQRVTLRCSPRSGDLSVYWYQQSLDQGLQFLIQYYNGEERAKGNILERFSAQQFPDLHSELNLSSLELGDSALYFCASSVEGLAGSEEQFFGPGTRLTVL.

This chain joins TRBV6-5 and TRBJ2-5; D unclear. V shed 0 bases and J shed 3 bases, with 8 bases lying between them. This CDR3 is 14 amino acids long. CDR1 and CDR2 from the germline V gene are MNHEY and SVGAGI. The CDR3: CASSYSSGEETQYF. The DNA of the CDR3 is TGTGCCAGCAGTTACTCGTCGGGTGAAGAGACCCAGTACTTC.

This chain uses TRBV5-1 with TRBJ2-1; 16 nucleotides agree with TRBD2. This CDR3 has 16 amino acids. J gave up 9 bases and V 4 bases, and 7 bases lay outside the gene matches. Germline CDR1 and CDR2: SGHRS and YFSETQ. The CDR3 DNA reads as TGCGCCAGCAGCACAACGGGACTAGCGGGAGGGGGTGAGCAGTTCTTC. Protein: CASSTTGLAGGGEQFF.

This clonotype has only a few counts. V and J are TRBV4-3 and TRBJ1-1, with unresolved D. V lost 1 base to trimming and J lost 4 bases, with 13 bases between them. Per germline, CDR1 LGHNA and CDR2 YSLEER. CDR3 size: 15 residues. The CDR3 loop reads CASSQGPGRGTEAFF. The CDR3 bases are TGCGCCAGCAGCCAAGGTCCAGGCCGGGGCACTGAAGCTTTCTTT.

The CDR3 nucleotides read TGCAGCGTTGAATGGCGGTCATCAGGGGCCAACGTCCTGACTTTC. This translates into CSVEWRSSGANVLTF. The gene calls are TRBV29-1 and TRBJ2-6; D is unclear. The CDR3 is made up of 15 amino acids. V was clipped by 2 bases and J by 4 bases, with 12 bases between them. Germline loops: CDR1 SQVTM, CDR2 ANQGSEA.

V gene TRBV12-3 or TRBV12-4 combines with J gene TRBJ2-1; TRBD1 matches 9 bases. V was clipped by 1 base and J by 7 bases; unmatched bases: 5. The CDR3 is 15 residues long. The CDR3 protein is CASSLGTGERNEQFF. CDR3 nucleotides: TGTGCCAGCAGTTTAGGGACAGGGGAAAGGAATGAGCAGTTCTTC.

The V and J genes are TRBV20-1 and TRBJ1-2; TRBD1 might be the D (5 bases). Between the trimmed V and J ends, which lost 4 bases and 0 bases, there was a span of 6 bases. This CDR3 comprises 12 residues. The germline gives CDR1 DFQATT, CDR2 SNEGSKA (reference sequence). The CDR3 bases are TGCAGTGCTATGACAGCTAACTATGGCTACACCTTC. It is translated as CSAMTANYGYTF.

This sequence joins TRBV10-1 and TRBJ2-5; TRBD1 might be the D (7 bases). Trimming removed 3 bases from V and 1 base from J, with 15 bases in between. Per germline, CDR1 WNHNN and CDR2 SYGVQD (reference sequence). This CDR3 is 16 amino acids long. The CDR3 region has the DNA TGCGCCAGCAGTGATTTAAGACAGGGAGGCCAAGAGACCCAGTACTTC. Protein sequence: CASSDLRQGGQETQYF.

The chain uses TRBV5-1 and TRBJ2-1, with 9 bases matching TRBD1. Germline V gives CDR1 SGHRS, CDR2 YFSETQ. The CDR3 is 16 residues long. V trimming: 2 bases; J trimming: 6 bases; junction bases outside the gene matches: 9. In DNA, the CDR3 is TGCGCCAGCAGCTTAAAAACCGGGACAGGGAGCAATGAGCAGTTCTTC. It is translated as CASSLKTGTGSNEQFF.

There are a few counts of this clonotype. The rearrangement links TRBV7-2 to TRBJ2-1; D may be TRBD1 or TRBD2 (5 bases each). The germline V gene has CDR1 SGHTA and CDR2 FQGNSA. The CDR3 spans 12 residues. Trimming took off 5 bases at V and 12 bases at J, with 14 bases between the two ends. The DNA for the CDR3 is TGTGCCAGCAGCCTTACTAGGGGTGGGCAGTTCTTC. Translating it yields CASSLTRGGQFF.

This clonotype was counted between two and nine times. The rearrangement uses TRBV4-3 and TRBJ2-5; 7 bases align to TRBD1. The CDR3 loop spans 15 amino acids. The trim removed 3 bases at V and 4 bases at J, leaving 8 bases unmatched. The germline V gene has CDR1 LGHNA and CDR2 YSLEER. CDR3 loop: CASSQGHRGPETQYF. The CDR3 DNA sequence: TGCGCCAGCAGCCAGGGGCACAGGGGTCCAGAGACCCAGTACTTC.

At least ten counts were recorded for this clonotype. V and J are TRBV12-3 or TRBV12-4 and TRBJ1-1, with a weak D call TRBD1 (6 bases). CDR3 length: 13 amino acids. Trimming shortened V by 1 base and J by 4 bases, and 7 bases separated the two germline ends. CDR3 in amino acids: CASSLGGPTEAFF. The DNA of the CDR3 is TGTGCCAGCAGTTTAGGGGGGCCCACTGAAGCTTTCTTT.

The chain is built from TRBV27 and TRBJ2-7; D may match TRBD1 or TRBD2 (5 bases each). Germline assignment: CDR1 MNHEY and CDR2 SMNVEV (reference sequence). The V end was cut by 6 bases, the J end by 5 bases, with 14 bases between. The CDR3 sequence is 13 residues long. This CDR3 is CASSLSEGNEQYF. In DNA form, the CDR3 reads TGTGCCAGCAGCCTAAGTGAGGGGAACGAGCAGTACTTC.

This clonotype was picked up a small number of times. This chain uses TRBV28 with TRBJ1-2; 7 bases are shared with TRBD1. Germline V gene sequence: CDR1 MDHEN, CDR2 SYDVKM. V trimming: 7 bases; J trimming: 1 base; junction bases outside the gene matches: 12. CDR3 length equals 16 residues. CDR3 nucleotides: TGTGCCAGCACTCCCCCGGGGGCAGGGGGTAACTATGGCTACACCTTC. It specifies CASTPPGAGGNYGYTF.

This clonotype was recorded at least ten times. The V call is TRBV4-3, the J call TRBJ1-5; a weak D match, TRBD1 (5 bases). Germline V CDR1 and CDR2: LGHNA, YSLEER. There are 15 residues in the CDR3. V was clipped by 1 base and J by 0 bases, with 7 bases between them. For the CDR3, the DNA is TGCGCCAGCAGCCAAGGACAGTTTAGCAATCAGCCCCAGCATTTT. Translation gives CASSQGQFSNQPQHF.

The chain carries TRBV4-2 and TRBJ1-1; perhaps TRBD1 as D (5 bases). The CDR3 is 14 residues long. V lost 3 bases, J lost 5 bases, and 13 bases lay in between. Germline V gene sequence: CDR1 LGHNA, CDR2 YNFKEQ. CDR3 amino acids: CASSHGGGMTEAFF. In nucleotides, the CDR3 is TGTGCCAGCAGCCATGGGGGGGGGATGACTGAAGCTTTCTTT.

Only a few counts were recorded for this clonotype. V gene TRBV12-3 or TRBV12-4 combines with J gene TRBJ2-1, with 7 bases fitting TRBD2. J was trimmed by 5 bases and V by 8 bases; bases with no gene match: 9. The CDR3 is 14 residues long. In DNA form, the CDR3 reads TGTGCCAGCTCTAAGCGGGATAGAAACAATGAGCAGTTCTTC. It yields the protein CASSKRDRNNEQFF.

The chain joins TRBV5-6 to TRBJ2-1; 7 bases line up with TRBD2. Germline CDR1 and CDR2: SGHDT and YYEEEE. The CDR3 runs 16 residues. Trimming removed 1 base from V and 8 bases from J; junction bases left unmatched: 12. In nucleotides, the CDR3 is TGTGCCAGCAGCTTGAAGGCGGGAGCCCTCGGGGATGAGCAGTTCTTC. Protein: CASSLKAGALGDEQFF.

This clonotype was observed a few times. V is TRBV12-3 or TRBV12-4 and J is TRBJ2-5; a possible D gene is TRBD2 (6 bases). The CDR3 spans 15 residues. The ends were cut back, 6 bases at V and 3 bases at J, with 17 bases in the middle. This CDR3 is CASSPQWGVKETQYF. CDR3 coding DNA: TGTGCCAGCAGCCCCCAGTGGGGGGTCAAAGAGACCCAGTACTTC.

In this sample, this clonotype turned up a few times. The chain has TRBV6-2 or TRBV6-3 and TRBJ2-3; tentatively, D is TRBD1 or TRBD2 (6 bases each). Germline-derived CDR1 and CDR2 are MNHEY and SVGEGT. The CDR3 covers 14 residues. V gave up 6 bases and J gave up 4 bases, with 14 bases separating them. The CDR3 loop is CASRVQGGSDTQYF. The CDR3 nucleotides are TGTGCCAGCAGGGTACAGGGAGGTTCAGATACGCAGTATTTT.

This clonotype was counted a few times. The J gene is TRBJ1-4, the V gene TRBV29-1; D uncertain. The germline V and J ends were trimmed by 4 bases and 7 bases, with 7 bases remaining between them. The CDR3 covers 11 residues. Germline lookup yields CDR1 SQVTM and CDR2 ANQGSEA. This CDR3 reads CSVAHFEKLFF. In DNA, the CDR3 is TGCAGCGTTGCGCATTTTGAAAAACTGTTTTTT. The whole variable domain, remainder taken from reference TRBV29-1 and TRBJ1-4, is SAVISQKPSRDICQRGTSLTIQCQVDSQVTMMFWYRQQPGQSLTLIATANQGSEATYESGFVIDKFPISRPNLTFSTLTVSNMSPEDSSIYLCSVAHFEKLFFGSGTQLSVL.

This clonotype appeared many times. The CDR3 DNA sequence: TGCGCCAGCAGCTTGCGGGCTAGCGGGGACAATGAGCAGTTCTTC. Translation gives CASSLRASGDNEQFF. The chain couples TRBV5-1 to TRBJ2-1; 9 nucleotides align to TRBD2. Per the germline V gene, CDR1 is SGHRS and CDR2 is YFSETQ. Trimming at V came to 1 base and at J to 5 bases, leaving 4 bases not matched to a gene. The CDR3 loop spans 15 amino acids.

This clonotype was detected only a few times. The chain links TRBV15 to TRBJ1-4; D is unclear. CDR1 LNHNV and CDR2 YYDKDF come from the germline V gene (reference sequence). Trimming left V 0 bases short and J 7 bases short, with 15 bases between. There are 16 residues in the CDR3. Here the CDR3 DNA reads TGTGCCACCAGCAGAGATAGCGGTAGATTGGGTGAAAAACTGTTTTTT. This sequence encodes CATSRDSGRLGEKLFF.

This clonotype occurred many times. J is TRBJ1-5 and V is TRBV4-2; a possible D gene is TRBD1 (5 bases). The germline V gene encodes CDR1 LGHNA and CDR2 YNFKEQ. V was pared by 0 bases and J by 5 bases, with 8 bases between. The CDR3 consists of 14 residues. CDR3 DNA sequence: TGTGCCAGCAGCCAAGATGGGGCGGATCAGCCCCAGCATTTT. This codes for CASSQDGADQPQHF.

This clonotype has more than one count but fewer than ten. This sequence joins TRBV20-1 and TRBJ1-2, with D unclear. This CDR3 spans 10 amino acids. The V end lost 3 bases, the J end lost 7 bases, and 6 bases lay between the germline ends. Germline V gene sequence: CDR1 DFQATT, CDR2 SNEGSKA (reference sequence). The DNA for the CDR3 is TGCAGTGCTAGGGCCGTTGGCTACACCTTC. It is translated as CSARAVGYTF.

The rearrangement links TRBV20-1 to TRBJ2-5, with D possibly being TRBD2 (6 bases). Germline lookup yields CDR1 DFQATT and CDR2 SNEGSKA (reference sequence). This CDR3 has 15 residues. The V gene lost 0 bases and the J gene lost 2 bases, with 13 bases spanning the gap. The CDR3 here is CSARDPSAKQETQYF. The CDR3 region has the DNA TGCAGTGCTAGAGATCCTAGCGCCAAACAAGAGACCCAGTACTTC.

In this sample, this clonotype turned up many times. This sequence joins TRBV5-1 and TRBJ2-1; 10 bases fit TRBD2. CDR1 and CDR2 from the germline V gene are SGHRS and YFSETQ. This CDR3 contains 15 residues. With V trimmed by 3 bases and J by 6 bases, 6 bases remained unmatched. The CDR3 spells CASSSASGSFNEQFF. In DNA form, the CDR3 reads TGCGCCAGCAGCTCGGCTAGCGGGAGTTTCAATGAGCAGTTCTTC.

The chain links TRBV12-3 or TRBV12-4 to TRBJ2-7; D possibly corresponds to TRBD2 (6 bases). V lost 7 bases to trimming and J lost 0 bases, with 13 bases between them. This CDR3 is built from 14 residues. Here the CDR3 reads CASKRTMSSYEQYF. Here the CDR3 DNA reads TGTGCCAGCAAAAGGACTATGAGCTCCTACGAGCAGTACTTC.

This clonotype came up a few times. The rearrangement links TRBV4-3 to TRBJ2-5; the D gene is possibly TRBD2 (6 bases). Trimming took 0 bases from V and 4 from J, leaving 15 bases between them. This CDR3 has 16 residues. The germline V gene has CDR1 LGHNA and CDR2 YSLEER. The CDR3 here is CASSQDFRGMGETQYF. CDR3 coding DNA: TGCGCCAGCAGCCAAGATTTTCGGGGGATGGGAGAGACCCAGTACTTC.

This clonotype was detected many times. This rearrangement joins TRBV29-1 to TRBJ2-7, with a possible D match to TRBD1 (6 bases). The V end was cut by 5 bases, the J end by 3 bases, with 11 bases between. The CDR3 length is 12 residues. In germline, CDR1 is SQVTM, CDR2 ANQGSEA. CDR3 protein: CSVSSRGYEQYF. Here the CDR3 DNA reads TGCAGCGTTTCATCCAGGGGCTACGAGCAGTACTTC.

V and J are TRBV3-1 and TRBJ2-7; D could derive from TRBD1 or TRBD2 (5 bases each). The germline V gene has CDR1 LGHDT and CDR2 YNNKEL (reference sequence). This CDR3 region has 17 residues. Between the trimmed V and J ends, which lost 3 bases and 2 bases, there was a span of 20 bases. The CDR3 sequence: CASSHEFGHGGTYEQYF. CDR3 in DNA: TGTGCCAGCAGCCATGAGTTCGGACATGGAGGAACCTACGAGCAGTACTTC.